These 20 T cell receptor beta chains were all obtained from the same sample, sequenced in a study of blood T cell repertoires in COVID-19. Clones were read by immunoSEQ multiplex PCR, and TCRdb kept only the in-frame ones, dropping some. The table shows about 100,000 clones, with around 88% occurring only once. The source material was peripheral blood. These receptors originate from a man in his fifties with active or convalescent COVID-19.

The chain has TRBV28 and TRBJ1-5; D is unresolved. The CDR3 has 15 amino acids. V dropped 2 bases and J dropped 5 bases, with 13 bases sitting between them. The germline CDR1 and CDR2 sequences are MDHEN and SYDVKM. In DNA, the CDR3 is TGTGCCAGCAGTTTAAAGGTAGGGAGGGATCAGCCCCAGCATTTT. It translates to CASSLKVGRDQPQHF.

The chain is built from TRBV7-2 and TRBJ2-7; D is unclear. V lost 0 bases and J lost 2, with 2 bases in between. Per the germline V gene, CDR1 is SGHTA and CDR2 is FQGNSA. There are 12 residues in the CDR3. CDR3 bases: TGTGCCAGCAGCTTAGCTACCTACGAGCAGTACTTC. Translation gives CASSLATYEQYF.

The chain has TRBV28 and TRBJ2-2; 10 positions match TRBD2. From germline, CDR1 is MDHEN and CDR2 SYDVKM. After removal of 5 bases from V and 4 bases from J, the junction contained 4 bases not matched to a gene. The length of the CDR3 is 15 residues. CDR3 loop: CASSRTSGITGELFF. CDR3 nucleotide sequence: TGTGCCAGCAGTCGGACTAGCGGAATCACCGGGGAGCTGTTTTTT.

The rearrangement joins TRBV5-1 to TRBJ1-4; D gene uncertain. Germline values: CDR1 SGHRS, CDR2 YFSETQ. Trimming stripped 0 bases from V and 5 bases from J, with 11 bases between. The CDR3 runs to 15 residues. The CDR3 nucleotides are TGCGCCAGCAGCTTGGCGCGAGCCCTAAATGAAAAACTGTTTTTT. Translated: CASSLARALNEKLFF.

The V call is TRBV5-8, the J call TRBJ2-1; 7 positions agree with TRBD2. Per germline, CDR1 SGHTS and CDR2 YDEGEE. The CDR3 contains 15 residues. Losses at the gene ends were 3 bases for V and 6 bases for J; bases not matched to a gene: 9. The DNA of the CDR3 is TGTGCCAGCAGCTCCAGAAAGCGGGGCGGCAATGAGCAGTTCTTC. As protein: CASSSRKRGGNEQFF.

The chain combines TRBV6-5 with TRBJ2-7, with 9 bases that match TRBD2. The CDR3 consists of 16 residues. V lost 0 bases and J lost 1; bases outside the gene matches: 4. Germline V CDR1 and CDR2: MNHEY, SVGAGI. The CDR3 nucleotides are TGTGCCAGCAGTTACTCTCCTAGCGGGACATCCTACGAGCAGTACTTC. Amino acid sequence: CASSYSPSGTSYEQYF.

This clone occurred once. The chain carries TRBV4-3 and TRBJ2-1; TRBD2 is a possible D gene (5 bases). The ends were cut back, 4 bases at V and 1 base at J, with 17 bases in the middle. The CDR3 consists of 17 residues. Germline CDR1 is LGHNA and CDR2 is YSLEER. CDR3 protein: CASSLYTDWTSYNEQFF. The DNA of the CDR3 is TGCGCCAGCAGCCTATACACTGACTGGACTTCCTACAATGAGCAGTTCTTC.

This chain links TRBV2 with TRBJ2-5; possible D gene TRBD2, 7 bases. There are 15 residues in the CDR3. Deletions cut 7 bases from V and 5 bases from J, with 20 bases between. The germline gives CDR1 SNHLY, CDR2 FYNNEI. CDR3 in amino acids: CASNPVGGALETQYF. CDR3 coding DNA: TGTGCCAGCAACCCGGTTGGGGGGGCGCTTGAGACCCAGTACTTC.

This clone was seen more than once but under ten times. This chain connects TRBV7-9 to TRBJ1-2; D gene ambiguous. V gave up 0 bases and J gave up 8 bases, with 13 bases separating them. Germline V gene sequence: CDR1 SEHNR, CDR2 FQNEAQ (reference sequence). The length of the CDR3 is 14 residues. DNA of the CDR3: TGTGCCAGCAGCTTAGCGCGCCCGGGATTCGGCTACACCTTC. Encoded protein: CASSLARPGFGYTF.

This rearrangement joins TRBV6-4 to TRBJ2-5, with a weak D call TRBD2 (6 bases). This CDR3 comprises 13 residues. Deletions cut 3 bases from V and 6 bases from J, with 11 bases between. CDR1 is MRHNA, CDR2 SNTAGT, per germline. The chain's CDR3 is CASSEDAGQTQYF. The CDR3 region has the DNA TGTGCCAGCAGTGAAGACGCGGGGCAGACCCAGTACTTC.

This clone came up many times. V is TRBV19 and J is TRBJ1-5; D uncertain. This CDR3 is 14 amino acids long. V dropped 5 bases and J dropped 7 bases, with 15 bases sitting between them. CDR1 is LNHDA and CDR2 is SQIVND in the germline V gene (reference sequence). CDR3 sequence reads: CASSPGNGGQPQHF. The DNA of the CDR3 is TGTGCCAGTAGTCCGGGAAATGGCGGCCAGCCCCAGCATTTT.

The chain links TRBV30 to TRBJ1-2; D ambiguous. The CDR3 is made up of 13 amino acids. Germline values: CDR1 GTSNPN, CDR2 SVGIG (reference sequence). Trimming stripped 0 bases from V and 0 bases from J, with 5 bases between. CDR3 residues: CAWSVQANYGYTF. For the CDR3, the DNA is TGTGCCTGGAGTGTACAAGCTAACTATGGCTACACCTTC.

J is TRBJ1-6 and V is TRBV19, with TRBD1 identical over 8 bases. CDR1 is LNHDA, CDR2 SQIVND, per germline (reference sequence). The CDR3 runs 14 residues. The V gene end was trimmed by 3 bases and the J gene end by 10 bases; junction bases not matched to a gene: 5. The CDR3 DNA sequence: TGTGCCAGTAGTATGACAGGGGCGAAATCACCCCTCCACTTT. It translates to CASSMTGAKSPLHF.

This clone has a handful of counts. The gene calls are TRBV10-3 and TRBJ2-7, with 7 nucleotides matching TRBD2. The CDR3 loop spans 16 amino acids. In germline, CDR1 is ENHRY, CDR2 SYGVKD. V lost 2 bases to trimming and J lost 5 bases; unmatched junction nucleotides: 12. The DNA for the CDR3 is TGTGCCATCAGTGAGCCCTCGGGGGGTCATTTCGACGAGCAGTACTTC. Residues: CAISEPSGGHFDEQYF.

CDR3 residues: CASSPGTTAGETQYF. CDR3 DNA: TGTGCCAGCAGTCCCGGGACAACGGCCGGGGAGACCCAGTACTTC. J is TRBJ2-5 and V is TRBV5-4, with D perhaps matching TRBD1 (6 bases). This CDR3 has 15 amino acids. V was trimmed by 5 bases and J by 5 bases, leaving 19 bases between them. CDR1 SGHNT and CDR2 YYREEE come from the germline V gene (reference sequence). The variable domain in full, completed from reference TRBV5-4 and TRBJ2-5, reads ETGVTQSPTHLIKTRGQQVTLRCSSQSGHNTVSWYQQALGQGPQFIFQYYREEENGRGNFPPRFSGLQFPNYSSELNVNALELDDSALYLCASSPGTTAGETQYFGPGTRLLVL.

The chain recombines TRBV7-6 with TRBJ2-1; 7 nucleotides agree with TRBD2. CDR3 length: 17 residues. V was clipped by 5 bases and J by 0 bases; unmatched bases: 10. Germline V gene lookup returns CDR1 SGHVS and CDR2 FNYEAQ. The CDR3 spells CASSTRDYPLSYNEQFF. The CDR3 DNA reads TGTGCCAGCAGCACCCGGGACTACCCTCTCTCCTACAATGAGCAGTTCTTC.

The chain carries TRBV29-1 and TRBJ1-1, with D tentatively TRBD1 (5 bases). V was clipped by 0 bases and J by 4 bases, with 21 bases between them. The CDR3 has 17 residues. The germline gives CDR1 SQVTM, CDR2 ANQGSEA. CDR3 DNA: TGCAGCGTTGAAGATCGGGTCAAGGGGACTGTGGGCACTGAAGCTTTCTTT. The encoded protein is CSVEDRVKGTVGTEAFF.

The gene calls are TRBV27 and TRBJ1-2; TRBD1 might be the D (5 bases). Germline CDR1 is MNHEY and CDR2 is SMNVEV (reference sequence). Trimming shortened V by 5 bases and J by 10 bases, and 17 bases separated the two germline ends. This CDR3 has 13 amino acids. The CDR3 DNA sequence: TGTGCCAGCAGTCAACGGGTAGGGGAAGACTACACCTTC. It yields the protein CASSQRVGEDYTF.

V usage is TRBV28 and J usage is TRBJ2-7; 9 bases map to TRBD1. The trim removed 8 bases at V and 1 base at J, leaving 9 bases unmatched. Germline-derived CDR1 and CDR2 are MDHEN and SYDVKM. The CDR3 sequence is 15 residues long. CDR3 residues: CASGSSGTGSYEQYF. The CDR3 nucleotides are TGTGCCAGCGGAAGTTCCGGGACAGGGTCCTACGAGCAGTACTTC.

V and J are TRBV4-3 and TRBJ2-1, with D tentatively TRBD2 (5 bases). The V gene's germline CDR1 is LGHNA and CDR2 YSLEER. V dropped 6 bases and J dropped 2 bases, with 14 bases sitting between them. This CDR3 has 15 amino acids. The CDR3 DNA follows: TGCGCCAGCAGAGACAAGGACTCGGCCTACAATGAGCAGTTCTTC. The encoded protein is CASRDKDSAYNEQFF.